The source of this T cell receptor (beta chain) is a study of cytomegalovirus exposure and HLA in healthy donors. Study-level points and caveats: The records held CMV serostatus as the only immune exposure information.

The PCR used 60 Vbeta and 13 Jbeta primers. Method: immunoSEQ multiplex PCR; TCRdb's copy keeps in-frame clones and lacks some. The table records approximately 190,000 clones, about 77% of them present only once. Worth noting for this clone: What it binds is not known.

CDR3 length equals 14 residues. The V and J genes are TRBV21-1 and TRBJ2-7; the table's D gene call, TRBD1, was not cross checked with the DNA. TRBV21-1 is a listed pseudogene. Sequencing was done on a sample of PBMCs. The sequence derives from a young woman in good health and CMV-seropositive. CDR3: CASSLRDRDHEQYF. CDR3 bases: TGTGCCAGCAGCCTCCGGGACAGGGACCACGAGCAGTACTTC.